The 13 T cell receptor beta chains reported below all come from one sample, sequenced in a study of metastatic and nonmetastatic thyroid tumors. TCRdb reanalyzed the PCR reads via MiXCR. The data contain some 64,000 clones, just over 4% of them singletons. All patients were treatment-naive before thyroid surgery. The sample comprised blood. All receptors derive from a female donor with papillary thyroid cancer or a benign thyroid nodule (not recorded which). Some clones in this sample may be carry-over from other donors' samples.

This clone was detected ten times or more. The chain combines TRBV29-1 with TRBJ2-1; 9 bases agree with TRBD1. J was trimmed by 6 bases and V by 7 bases; bases with no gene match: 4. The germline CDR1 and CDR2 sequences are SQVTM and ANQGSEA. This CDR3 comprises 12 residues. The CDR3 nucleotides read TGCAGCGGGCGACAGGGGGGCAATGAGCAGTTCTTC. Its translation is CSGRQGGNEQFF.

This clone was picked up many times. The chain employs TRBV7-9 and TRBJ2-1; TRBD2 matches at 12 bases. The CDR3 contains 16 residues. Germline V CDR1 and CDR2: SEHNR, FQNEAQ (reference sequence). V gave up 3 bases and J gave up 8 bases; unmatched junction bases: 8. The CDR3 DNA is TGTGCCAGCAGCTTGGAACTAGCGGGAGGAAGGGATGAGCAGTTCTTC. Encoded protein: CASSLELAGGRDEQFF.

This clone was found many times. CDR3 DNA sequence: TGTGCCAGCAGCTTAGTATCGACTAGTTTCTCCTACAATGAGCAGTTCTTC. Translated: CASSLVSTSFSYNEQFF. The J gene is TRBJ2-1, the V gene TRBV7-8; tentatively, D is TRBD2 (6 bases). Trimming took 1 base from V and 0 from J, leaving 13 bases between them. CDR3 length: 17 residues. Germline assignment: CDR1 SGHVS and CDR2 FQNEAQ.

This clone occurred many times. The chain joins TRBV30 to TRBJ1-5; D unclear. Germline values: CDR1 GTSNPN, CDR2 SVGIG (reference sequence). This CDR3 is 15 amino acids long. V was shortened by 0 bases and J by 0 bases, with 9 bases between the two germline ends. CDR3 loop: CAWSVSEYSNQPQHF. For the CDR3, the DNA is TGTGCCTGGAGTGTATCGGAGTATAGCAATCAGCCCCAGCATTTT. Complete variable domain (other parts from reference TRBV30 and TRBJ1-5): SQTIHQWPATLVQPVGSPLSLECTVEGTSNPNLYWYRQAAGRGLQLLFYSVGIGQISSEVPQNLSASRPQDRQFILSSKKLLLSDSGFYLCAWSVSEYSNQPQHFGDGTRLSIL.

This clone was detected ten times or more. The chain has TRBV20-1 and TRBJ2-7; D gene uncertain. The CDR3 has 12 residues. Trimming removed 2 bases at V and 3 bases at J, with 8 bases between. Germline assignment: CDR1 DFQATT and CDR2 SNEGSKA (reference sequence). The CDR3 here is CSARRADYEQYF. The DNA for the CDR3 is TGCAGTGCTAGAAGGGCGGACTACGAGCAGTACTTC.

This clone was observed at least ten times. V and J are TRBV30 and TRBJ2-1, with 7 bases identical to TRBD2. V shed 4 bases and J 0 bases; nucleotides not matched to a gene: 3. The germline V gene has CDR1 GTSNPN and CDR2 SVGIG (reference sequence). This CDR3 is 14 amino acids long. The CDR3 spells CAWNTGGSYNEQFF. As DNA, the CDR3 is TGTGCCTGGAACACGGGGGGCTCCTACAATGAGCAGTTCTTC.

This clone was seen only a few times. Here the CDR3 omits its conserved ending phenylalanine or tryptophan, so a read error is the likely source. This chain joins TRBV25-1 and TRBJ2-3; 12 nucleotides align to TRBD2. With V trimmed by 3 bases and J by 4 bases, 8 bases remained unmatched. Germline assignment: CDR1 MGHDK and CDR2 SYGVNS. This CDR3 contains 17 residues. The CDR3 is CASSERTSGKMADTQYL. The CDR3 nucleotides are TGTGCCAGCAGTGAGAGGACTAGCGGGAAGATGGCAGATACGCAGTATTTA.

This clone was observed a handful of times. This rearrangement joins TRBV18 to TRBJ2-3; no clear D gene. This CDR3 has 12 amino acids. V lost 6 bases to trimming and J lost 6 bases, with 10 bases between them. The germline gives CDR1 KGHSH, CDR2 LQKENI. The CDR3 bases are TGTGCCAGCTCCCCCTCATCGGATACGCAGTATTTT. It codes for CASSPSSDTQYF.

This clone has at least ten counts. This chain uses TRBV20-1 with TRBJ1-2; D might be TRBD1 (6 bases). The CDR3 is made up of 16 amino acids. Germline-derived CDR1 and CDR2 are DFQATT and SNEGSKA (reference sequence). The V gene lost 4 bases and the J gene lost 8 bases, with 26 bases spanning the gap. This chain's CDR3 is CSATQGVRPSGQGYTF. CDR3 in DNA: TGCAGTGCTACACAGGGAGTGCGGCCTTCAGGGCAGGGCTACACCTTC.

Ten or more counts support this clone. The chain has TRBV6-1 and TRBJ1-5; 7 positions agree with TRBD1. Germline-derived CDR1 and CDR2 are MNHNS and SASEGT. The CDR3 loop spans 14 amino acids. Trimming cost V 5 bases and J 4 bases; bases outside gene matches: 5. Written as DNA, the CDR3 is TGTGCCAGCAGTTCATCAGGGGGGAATCAGCCCCAGCATTTT. Amino acids: CASSSSGGNQPQHF.

This clone has a handful of counts. The J gene is TRBJ2-3, the V gene TRBV6-1, with D tentatively TRBD1 or TRBD2 (5 bases each). Trimming shortened V by 4 bases and J by 4 bases, and 12 bases separated the two germline ends. The CDR3 loop spans 14 amino acids. The germline gives CDR1 MNHNS, CDR2 SASEGT. The CDR3 sequence is CASSGGEDADTQYF. CDR3 bases: TGTGCCAGCAGTGGAGGGGAAGATGCAGATACGCAGTATTTT.

The chain joins TRBV6-1 to TRBJ1-1, with D possibly TRBD1 on 5 matching bases. The V gene's germline CDR1 is MNHNS and CDR2 SASEGT. Trimming took 2 bases from V and 5 from J, leaving 21 bases between them. The CDR3 contains 17 residues. CDR3 loop: CASSEWSLRQGRTEAFF. CDR3 in DNA: TGTGCCAGCAGTGAATGGAGTTTGCGTCAGGGTCGGACTGAAGCTTTCTTT.

This clone was seen many times. The same CDR3 arises from other DNA sequences in this sample as well. This chain connects TRBV4-2 to TRBJ1-2, with 12 bases fitting TRBD1. The CDR3 is made up of 15 amino acids. CDR1 is LGHNA and CDR2 is YNFKEQ in the germline V gene. Trimming cost V 4 bases and J 8 bases; bases outside gene matches: 8. The CDR3, as DNA: TGTGCCAGCAGCCCCCGGGACAGGGGGCAAGAGGGCTACACCTTC. Amino acid sequence: CASSPRDRGQEGYTF.